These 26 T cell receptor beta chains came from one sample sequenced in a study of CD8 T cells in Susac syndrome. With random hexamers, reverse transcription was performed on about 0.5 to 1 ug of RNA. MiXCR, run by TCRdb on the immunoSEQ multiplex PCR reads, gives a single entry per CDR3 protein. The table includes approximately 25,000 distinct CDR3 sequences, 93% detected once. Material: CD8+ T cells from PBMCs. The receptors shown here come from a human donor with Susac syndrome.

The CDR3 region is CASSLTGLNQPQHF. CDR3 DNA sequence: TGTGCCAGCAGCCTGACAGGGTTGAATCAGCCCCAGCATTTT. This chain links TRBV5-6 with TRBJ1-5, with 7 bases lining up with TRBD1. With V trimmed by 4 bases and J by 4 bases, 5 bases remained unmatched. This CDR3 comprises 14 residues. Looked up from germline, CDR1 is SGHDT and CDR2 is YYEEEE.

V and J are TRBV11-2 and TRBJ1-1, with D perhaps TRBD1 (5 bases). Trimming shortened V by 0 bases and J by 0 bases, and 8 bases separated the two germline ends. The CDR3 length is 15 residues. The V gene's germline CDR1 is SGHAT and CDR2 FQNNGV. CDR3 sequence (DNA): TGTGCCAGCAGCTTAGATTACAGGATGAACACTGAAGCTTTCTTT. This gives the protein CASSLDYRMNTEAFF.

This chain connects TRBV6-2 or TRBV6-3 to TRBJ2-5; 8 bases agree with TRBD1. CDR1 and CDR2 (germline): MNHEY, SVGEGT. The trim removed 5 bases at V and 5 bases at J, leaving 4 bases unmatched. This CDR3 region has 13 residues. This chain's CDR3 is CASSTTGVETQYF. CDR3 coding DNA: TGTGCCAGCAGTACGACAGGGGTGGAGACCCAGTACTTC.

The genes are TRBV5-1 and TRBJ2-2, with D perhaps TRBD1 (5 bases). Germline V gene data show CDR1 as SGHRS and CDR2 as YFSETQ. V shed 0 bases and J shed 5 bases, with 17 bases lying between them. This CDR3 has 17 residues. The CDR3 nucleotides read TGCGCCAGCAGCTTGGAAGTTCAAGCAGGGCAAACCGGGGAGCTGTTTTTT. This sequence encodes CASSLEVQAGQTGELFF. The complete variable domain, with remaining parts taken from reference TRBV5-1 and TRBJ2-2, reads KAGVTQTPRYLIKTRGQQVTLSCSPISGHRSVSWYQQTPGQGLQFLFEYFSETQRNKGNFPGRFSGRQFSNSRSEMNVSTLELGDSALYLCASSLEVQAGQTGELFFGEGSRLTVL.

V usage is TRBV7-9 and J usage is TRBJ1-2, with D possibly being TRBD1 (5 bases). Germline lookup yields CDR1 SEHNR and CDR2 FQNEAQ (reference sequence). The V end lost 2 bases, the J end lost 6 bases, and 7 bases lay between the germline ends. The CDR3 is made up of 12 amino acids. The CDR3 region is CASSLMGDGYTF. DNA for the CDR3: TGTGCCAGCAGCTTAATGGGGGATGGCTACACCTTC.

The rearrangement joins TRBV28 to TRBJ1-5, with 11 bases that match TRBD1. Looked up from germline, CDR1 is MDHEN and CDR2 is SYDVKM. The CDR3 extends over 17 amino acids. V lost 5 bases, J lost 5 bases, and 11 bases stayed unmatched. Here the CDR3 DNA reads TGTGCCAGCAGTAAGAGACTTGGGACAGGGGGAGATCAGCCCCAGCATTTT. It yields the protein CASSKRLGTGGDQPQHF. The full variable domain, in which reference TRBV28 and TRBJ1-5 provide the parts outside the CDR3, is DVKVTQSSRYLVKRTGEKVFLECVQDMDHENMFWYRQDPGLGLRLIYFSYDVKMKEKGDIPEGYSVSREKKERFSLILESASTNQTSMYLCASSKRLGTGGDQPQHFGDGTRLSIL.

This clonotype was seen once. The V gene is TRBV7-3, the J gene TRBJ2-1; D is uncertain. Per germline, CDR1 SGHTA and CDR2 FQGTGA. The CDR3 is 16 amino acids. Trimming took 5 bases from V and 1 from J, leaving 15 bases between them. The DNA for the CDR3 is TGTGCCAGCAGCCGTTACGCGGTCGCGTCCTACAATGAGCAGTTCTTC. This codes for CASSRYAVASYNEQFF.

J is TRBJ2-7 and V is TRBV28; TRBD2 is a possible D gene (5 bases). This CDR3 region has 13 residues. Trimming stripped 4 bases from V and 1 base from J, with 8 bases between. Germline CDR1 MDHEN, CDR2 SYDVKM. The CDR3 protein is CASSYGVSYEQYF. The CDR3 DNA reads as TGTGCCAGCAGTTACGGGGTTTCCTACGAGCAGTACTTC.

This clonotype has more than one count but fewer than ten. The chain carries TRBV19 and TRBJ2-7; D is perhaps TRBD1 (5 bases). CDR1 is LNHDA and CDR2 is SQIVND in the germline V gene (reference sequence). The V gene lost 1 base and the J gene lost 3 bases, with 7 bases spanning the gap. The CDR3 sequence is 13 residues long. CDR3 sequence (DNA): TGTGCCAGTAGTATAGTGACAGACTACGAGCAGTACTTC. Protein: CASSIVTDYEQYF.

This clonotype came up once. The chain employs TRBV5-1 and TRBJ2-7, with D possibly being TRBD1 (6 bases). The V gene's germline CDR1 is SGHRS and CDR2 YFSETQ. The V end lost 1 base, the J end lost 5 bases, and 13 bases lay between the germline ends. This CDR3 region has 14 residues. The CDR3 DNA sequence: TGCGCCAGCAGCTTGTTGGCAGGGGCGGACGAGCAGTACTTC. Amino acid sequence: CASSLLAGADEQYF.

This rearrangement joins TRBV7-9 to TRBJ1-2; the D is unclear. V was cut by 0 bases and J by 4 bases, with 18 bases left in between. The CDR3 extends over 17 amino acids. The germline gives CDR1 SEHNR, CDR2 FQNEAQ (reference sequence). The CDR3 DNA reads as TGTGCCAGCAGCTTAGCTGTATCCGGGAGACTTCCCTATGGCTACACCTTC. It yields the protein CASSLAVSGRLPYGYTF.

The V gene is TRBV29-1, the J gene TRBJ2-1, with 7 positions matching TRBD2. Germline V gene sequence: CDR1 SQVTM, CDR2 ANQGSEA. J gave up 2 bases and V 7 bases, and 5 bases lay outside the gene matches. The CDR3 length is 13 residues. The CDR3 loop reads CSDGTIPYNEQFF. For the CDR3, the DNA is TGCAGCGACGGGACTATACCCTACAATGAGCAGTTCTTC.

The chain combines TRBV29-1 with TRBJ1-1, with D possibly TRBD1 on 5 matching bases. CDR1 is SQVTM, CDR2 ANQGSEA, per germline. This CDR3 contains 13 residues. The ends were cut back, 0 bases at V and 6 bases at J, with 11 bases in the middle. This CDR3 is CSVEDGRGPEAFF. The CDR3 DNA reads TGCAGCGTTGAAGATGGAAGGGGTCCTGAAGCTTTCTTT.

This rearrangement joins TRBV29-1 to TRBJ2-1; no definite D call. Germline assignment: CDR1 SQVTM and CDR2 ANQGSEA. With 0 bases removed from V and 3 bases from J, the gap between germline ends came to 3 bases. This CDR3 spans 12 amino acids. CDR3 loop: CSVEEDYNEQFF. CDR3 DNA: TGCAGCGTTGAAGAAGACTACAATGAGCAGTTCTTC.

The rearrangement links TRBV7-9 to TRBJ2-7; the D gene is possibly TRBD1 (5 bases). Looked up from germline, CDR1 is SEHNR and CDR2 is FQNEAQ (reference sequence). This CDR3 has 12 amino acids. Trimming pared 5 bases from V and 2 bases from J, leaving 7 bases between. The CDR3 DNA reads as TGTGCCAGCAGCCCCAGGGCCTACGAGCAGTACTTC. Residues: CASSPRAYEQYF. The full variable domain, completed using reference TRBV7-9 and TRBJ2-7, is DTGVSQNPRHKITKRGQNVTFRCDPISEHNRLYWYRQTLGQGPEFLTYFQNEAQLEKSRLLSDRFSAERPKGSFSTLEIQRTEQGDSAMYLCASSPRAYEQYFGPGTRLTVT.

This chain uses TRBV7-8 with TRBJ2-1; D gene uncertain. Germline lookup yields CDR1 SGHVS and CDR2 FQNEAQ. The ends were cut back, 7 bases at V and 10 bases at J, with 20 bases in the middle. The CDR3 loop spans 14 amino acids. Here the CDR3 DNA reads TGTGCCAGCACCCCCAGGCCCCGACCACTAGAGCAGTTCTTC. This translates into CASTPRPRPLEQFF.

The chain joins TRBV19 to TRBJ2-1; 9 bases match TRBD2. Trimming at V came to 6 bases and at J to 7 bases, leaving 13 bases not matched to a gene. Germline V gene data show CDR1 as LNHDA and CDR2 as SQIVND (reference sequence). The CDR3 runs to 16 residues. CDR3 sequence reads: CASSISSGVYGNEQFF. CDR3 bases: TGTGCCAGTAGCATATCTAGCGGGGTATACGGGAATGAGCAGTTCTTC.

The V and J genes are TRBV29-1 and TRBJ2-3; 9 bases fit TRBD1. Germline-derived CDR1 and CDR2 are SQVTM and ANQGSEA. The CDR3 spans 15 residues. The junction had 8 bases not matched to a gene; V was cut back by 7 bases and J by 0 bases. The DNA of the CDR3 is TGCAGCGCCGACCTCGGACAGGGGAGCACAGATACGCAGTATTTT. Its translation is CSADLGQGSTDTQYF.

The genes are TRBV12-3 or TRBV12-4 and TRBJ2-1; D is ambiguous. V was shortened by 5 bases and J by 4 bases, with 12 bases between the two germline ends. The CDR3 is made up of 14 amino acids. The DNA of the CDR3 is TGTGCCAGCAGTCGAACGGCCAGTTACAATGAGCAGTTCTTC. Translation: CASSRTASYNEQFF.

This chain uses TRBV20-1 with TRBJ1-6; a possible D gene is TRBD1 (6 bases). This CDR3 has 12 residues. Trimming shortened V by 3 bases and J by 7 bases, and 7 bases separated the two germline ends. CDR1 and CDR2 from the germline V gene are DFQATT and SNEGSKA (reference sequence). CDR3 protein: CSARGQNSPLHF. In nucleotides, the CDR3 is TGCAGTGCTAGGGGACAAAATTCACCCCTCCACTTT.

For the CDR3, the DNA is TGTGCCAGCAGCTTAGGCGGGGGGGCTGCCATGGGGGAGACCCAGTACTTC. It specifies CASSLGGGAAMGETQYF. J is TRBJ2-5 and V is TRBV7-8, with 9 bases matching TRBD2. The CDR3 contains 17 residues. V lost 1 base, J lost 5 bases, and 11 bases stayed unmatched. Germline V gene lookup returns CDR1 SGHVS and CDR2 FQNEAQ.

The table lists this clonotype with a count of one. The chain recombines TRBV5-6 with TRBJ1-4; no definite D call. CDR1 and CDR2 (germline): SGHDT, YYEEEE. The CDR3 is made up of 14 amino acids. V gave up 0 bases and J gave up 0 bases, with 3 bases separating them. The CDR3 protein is CASSLGATNEKLFF. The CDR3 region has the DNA TGTGCCAGCAGCTTGGGTGCAACTAATGAAAAACTGTTTTTT.

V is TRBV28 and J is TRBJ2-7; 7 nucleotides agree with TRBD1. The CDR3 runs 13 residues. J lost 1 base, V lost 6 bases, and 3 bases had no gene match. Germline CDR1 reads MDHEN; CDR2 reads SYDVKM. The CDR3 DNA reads TGTGCCAGCAGGTCGGGACAGTCCTACGAGCAGTACTTC. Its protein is CASRSGQSYEQYF.

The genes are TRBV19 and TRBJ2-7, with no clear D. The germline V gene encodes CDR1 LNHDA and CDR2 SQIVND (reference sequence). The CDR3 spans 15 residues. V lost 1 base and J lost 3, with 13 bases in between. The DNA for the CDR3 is TGTGCCAGTAGTATAGGGACGGGTGCAGTCTACGAGCAGTACTTC. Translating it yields CASSIGTGAVYEQYF.

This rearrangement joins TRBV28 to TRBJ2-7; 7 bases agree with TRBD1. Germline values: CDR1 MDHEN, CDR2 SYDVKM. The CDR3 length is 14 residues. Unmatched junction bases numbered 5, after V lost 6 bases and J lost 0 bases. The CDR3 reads CASSTTGDSYEQYF. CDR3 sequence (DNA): TGTGCCAGCAGCACAACAGGGGACTCCTACGAGCAGTACTTC.

CDR3 protein: CASSQEAGDYGYTF. CDR3 in DNA: TGCGCCAGCAGCCAAGAGGCAGGCGACTATGGCTACACCTTC. The chain employs TRBV4-3 and TRBJ1-2; no clear D. The CDR3 is 14 amino acids. Looked up from germline, CDR1 is LGHNA and CDR2 is YSLEER. The V and J ends lost 0 bases and 3 bases respectively, with 8 bases between them.